A single sample is the source of the 15 T cell receptor beta chains below, sequenced in a study of blood T cell repertoires in COVID-19. Clones were read by immunoSEQ multiplex PCR, and TCRdb kept only the in-frame ones, dropping some. The sample records about 120,000 clones, approximately 80% being singletons. The sequencing input was peripheral blood. These receptor sequences come from a man aged 50 or older with acute or convalescent COVID-19.

This sequence joins TRBV10-3 and TRBJ2-1, with 9 nucleotides matching TRBD2. This CDR3 has 17 amino acids. V lost 6 bases and J lost 0; bases outside the gene matches: 9. Germline V gene sequence: CDR1 ENHRY, CDR2 SYGVKD. The CDR3, as DNA: TGTGCCATCAGCCGGACTAGCGCGGGATTCTCCTACAATGAGCAGTTCTTC. It encodes CAISRTSAGFSYNEQFF.

The genes are TRBV5-1 and TRBJ2-5; 7 nucleotides match TRBD2. CDR1 SGHRS and CDR2 YFSETQ come from the germline V gene. CDR3 size: 15 residues. With V trimmed by 6 bases and J by 4 bases, 12 bases remained unmatched. CDR3 in amino acids: CASTTMGRESETQYF. The DNA for the CDR3 is TGCGCCAGCACCACAATGGGGAGGGAATCAGAGACCCAGTACTTC.

This chain uses TRBV7-8 with TRBJ1-2, with 9 bases fitting TRBD1. Trimming cost V 2 bases and J 5 bases; bases outside gene matches: 15. Germline CDR1 reads SGHVS; CDR2 reads FQNEAQ. The CDR3 has 18 residues. The CDR3 protein is CASSLRRTTGGRWYGYTF. The CDR3 region has the DNA TGTGCCAGCAGCTTACGGCGAACCACAGGGGGCCGTTGGTATGGCTACACCTTC.

The chain joins TRBV9 to TRBJ2-3, with 11 bases that match TRBD2. Germline CDR1 and CDR2: SGDLS and YYNGEE. The CDR3 spans 15 residues. V gave up 0 bases and J gave up 8 bases; unmatched junction bases: 5. DNA for the CDR3: TGTGCCAGCAGCGTAGAGACTAGCGGGGCCAGTACGCAGTATTTT. This encodes CASSVETSGASTQYF.

This clone was found once. This chain connects TRBV29-1 to TRBJ2-5; weak D call: TRBD1 (5 bases). The CDR3 is made up of 13 amino acids. Trimming shortened V by 1 base and J by 5 bases, and 11 bases separated the two germline ends. Germline V gene sequence: CDR1 SQVTM, CDR2 ANQGSEA. The chain's CDR3 is CSVEVGQGETQYF. The CDR3 DNA follows: TGCAGCGTTGAAGTGGGGCAAGGGGAGACCCAGTACTTC.

The gene calls are TRBV6-1 and TRBJ1-6; a possible D gene is TRBD1 (5 bases). This CDR3 comprises 14 residues. V gave up 3 bases and J gave up 7 bases, with 10 bases separating them. Germline V gene sequence: CDR1 MNHNS, CDR2 SASEGT. The CDR3, as DNA: TGTGCCAGCAGTGATAGGGGAAGGAATTCACCCCTCCACTTT. The encoded protein is CASSDRGRNSPLHF.

The V gene is TRBV23-1, the J gene TRBJ2-7; no reliable D call. TRBV23-1 has ORF status, its function being uncertain. The CDR3 has 13 residues. Deletions cut 0 bases from V and 0 bases from J, with 3 bases between. For the CDR3, the DNA is TGCGCCAGCAGTCAATCCTGCTCCTACGAGCAGTACTTC. This translates into CASSQSCSYEQYF.

This chain joins TRBV5-1 and TRBJ2-5, with D possibly being TRBD1 (5 bases). The ends were cut back, 4 bases at V and 1 base at J, with 8 bases in the middle. Germline-derived CDR1 and CDR2 are SGHRS and YFSETQ. The CDR3 has 13 residues. CDR3 protein: CASSQDIQETQYF. Written as DNA, the CDR3 is TGCGCCAGCAGCCAGGACATCCAAGAGACCCAGTACTTC.

The chain links TRBV9 to TRBJ1-1; D is undetermined. The CDR3 totals 17 residues. CDR1 and CDR2 from the germline V gene are SGDLS and YYNGEE. Deletions cut 4 bases from V and 0 bases from J, with 19 bases between. CDR3 coding DNA: TGTGCCAGCAGCTCCGACGTGGGAGTCCTCATGAACACTGAAGCTTTCTTT. Translated, it gives CASSSDVGVLMNTEAFF.

The V call is TRBV28, the J call TRBJ2-7; 8 bases align to TRBD1. There are 14 residues in the CDR3. Germline CDR1 reads MDHEN; CDR2 reads SYDVKM. With V trimmed by 3 bases and J by 2 bases, 3 bases remained unmatched. The CDR3 coding sequence is TGTGCCAGCAGTTTGCTACAGGGGGCCTACGAGCAGTACTTC. Translating gives CASSLLQGAYEQYF. Complete variable domain (other parts from reference TRBV28 and TRBJ2-7): DVKVTQSSRYLVKRTGEKVFLECVQDMDHENMFWYRQDPGLGLRLIYFSYDVKMKEKGDIPEGYSVSREKKERFSLILESASTNQTSMYLCASSLLQGAYEQYFGPGTRLTVT.

The table lists this clone with a count of one. This rearrangement joins TRBV7-9 to TRBJ1-1, with 12 bases that match TRBD1. The CDR3 spans 18 residues. V was clipped by 5 bases and J by 2 bases; unmatched bases: 12. The V gene's germline CDR1 is SEHNR and CDR2 FQNEAQ (reference sequence). Here the CDR3 DNA reads TGTGCCAGCAGCACCGGGACAGGGGGCGAAGGGAGAAACACTGAAGCTTTCTTT. Amino acids: CASSTGTGGEGRNTEAFF.

The V call is TRBV18, the J call TRBJ2-2; 11 bases are a match to TRBD1. The length of the CDR3 is 15 residues. Germline V CDR1 and CDR2: KGHSH, LQKENI. J was trimmed by 5 bases and V by 4 bases; bases with no gene match: 3. CDR3 in DNA: TGTGCCAGCTCACAGGACAGGGGGCCTACCGGGGAGCTGTTTTTT. It encodes CASSQDRGPTGELFF.

The chain links TRBV24-1 to TRBJ1-3; D gene uncertain. From germline, CDR1 is KGHDR and CDR2 SFDVKD. V was cut by 9 bases and J by 2 bases, with 16 bases left in between. This CDR3 has 15 residues. The DNA of the CDR3 is TGTGCCACCTGGTTAGGAGTATGGGCTGGAAACACCATATATTTT. Translation: CATWLGVWAGNTIYF.

This sequence joins TRBV5-1 and TRBJ1-3, with 7 bases that match TRBD1. CDR3 length: 15 amino acids. V shed 0 bases and J 3 bases; nucleotides not matched to a gene: 3. Per germline, CDR1 SGHRS and CDR2 YFSETQ. CDR3 sequence: CASSLDRGLGNTIYF. In nucleotides, the CDR3 is TGCGCCAGCAGCTTGGACAGGGGACTTGGAAACACCATATATTTT.

CDR3 sequence: CASSLDGNYGYTF. For the CDR3, the DNA is TGTGCCAGCAGCTTGGACGGTAACTATGGCTACACCTTC. The gene calls are TRBV5-4 and TRBJ1-2, with D unclear. The CDR3 extends over 13 amino acids. From germline, CDR1 is SGHNT and CDR2 YYREEE (reference sequence). V lost 0 bases and J 1 base, leaving 4 bases between the germline ends. The full variable domain, completed using reference TRBV5-4 and TRBJ1-2, is ETGVTQSPTHLIKTRGQQVTLRCSSQSGHNTVSWYQQALGQGPQFIFQYYREEENGRGNFPPRFSGLQFPNYSSELNVNALELDDSALYLCASSLDGNYGYTFGSGTRLTVV.